The 5 T cell receptor beta chains in this list originate from one sample, sequenced in a study of Graves' ophthalmopathy and Graves' hyperthyroidism (dated by TCRdb to the late 2010s). These reads were obtained on an Illumina HiSeq 2000. For repertoire sequencing, the TCR beta CDR3 regions were amplified from RNA transcripts. HTBI primers and the Qiagen OneStep RT-PCR kit were used in a first-round RT-PCR, which was followed by a second-round multiplex PCR, size selection and purification. The public reads were reprocessed in TCRdb via fastp at Q25 and MiXCR, keeping in-frame beta chains. Identical CDR3 protein sequences are pooled into one entry, listed with their most common genes and DNA. The sample table contains a few hundred thousand distinct CDR3 sequences; only one count was recorded for about 40% of them. The top ten clones comprise about 4% of the sample. The material sequenced was peripheral blood or thyroid tissue (not recorded which). These receptor sequences come from an adult man with Graves' hyperthyroidism.

In the case of this clonotype: A much more abundant neighbour one base away suggests this may be a read error. V is TRBV19 and J is TRBJ1-5, with D possibly being TRBD1 (5 bases). V lost 7 bases and J lost 0, with 16 bases in between. Germline CDR1 LNHDA, CDR2 SQIVND (reference sequence). The CDR3 is 16 residues long. CDR3 protein: CASTTGRAYSNQPQHF. The CDR3 nucleotides are TGTGCCAGTACCACCGGCAGGGCTTATAGCAATCAGCCCCAGCATTTT.

This sequence joins TRBV24-1 and TRBJ2-3, with 10 positions matching TRBD2. The CDR3 runs to 16 residues. Trimming cost V 0 bases and J 6 bases; bases outside gene matches: 5. Germline CDR1 is KGHDR and CDR2 is SFDVKD. This CDR3 reads CATSDLSLAGADTQYF. DNA for the CDR3: TGTGCCACCAGTGATTTGTCGCTAGCGGGAGCGGATACGCAGTATTTT.

Concerning this clonotype itself: A much more abundant neighbour one base away suggests this may be a read error. The gene calls are TRBV20-1 and TRBJ2-2; D not certain. There are 13 residues in the CDR3. CDR1 and CDR2 from the germline V gene are DFQATT and SNEGSKA (reference sequence). This CDR3 reads CSARSPNQRELFF. The CDR3 bases are TGCAGTGCTAGAAGCCCGAATCAAAGGGAACTGTTTTTT.

With regard to this clonotype: The final CDR3 position lacks the conserved phenylalanine or tryptophan, pointing to a likely read error. V gene TRBV12-3 or TRBV12-4 combines with J gene TRBJ1-1, with D tentatively TRBD1 (6 bases). The CDR3 is 14 amino acids. V was pared by 3 bases and J by 1 base, with 9 bases between. The CDR3 loop is CASSFAGENTEAFL. The CDR3 DNA is TGTGCCAGCAGTTTTGCAGGGGAGAACACTGAAGCTTTCCTT.

This clonotype was found once. Germline and junction disagree at one end, which may indicate a read error. This chain connects TRBV29-1 to TRBJ2-3; 13 bases match TRBD2. Germline-derived CDR1 and CDR2 are SQVTM and ANQGSEA. This CDR3 comprises 14 residues. CDR3 DNA sequence: TGCAGCGTCTGGACTAGCGGGGGTTTAGATACGCGGTATTTT. Encoded protein: CSVWTSGGLDTRYF.